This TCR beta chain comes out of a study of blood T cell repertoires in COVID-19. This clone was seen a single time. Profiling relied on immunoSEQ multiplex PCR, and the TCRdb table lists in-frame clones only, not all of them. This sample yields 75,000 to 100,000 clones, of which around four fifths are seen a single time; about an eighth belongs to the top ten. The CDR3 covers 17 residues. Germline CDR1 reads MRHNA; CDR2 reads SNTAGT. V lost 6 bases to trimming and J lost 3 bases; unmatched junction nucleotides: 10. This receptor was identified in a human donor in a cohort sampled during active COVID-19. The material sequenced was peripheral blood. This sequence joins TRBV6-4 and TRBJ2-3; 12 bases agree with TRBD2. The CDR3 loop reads CASSLAGGPGGTDTQYF. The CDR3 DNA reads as TGTGCCAGCAGCCTAGCGGGGGGGCCCGGTGGGACAGATACGCAGTATTTT.